This T cell receptor beta chain was sequenced during a study of T cell responses to AZD1222 COVID-19 vaccine. Using immunoSEQ multiplex PCR, the repertoire was profiled, and TCRdb retains in-frame clones only, with some absent. The table has 150,000 to 200,000 clones, 80% to 95% seen once. The V gene's germline CDR1 is SGHVS and CDR2 FQNEAQ. The length of the CDR3 is 14 residues. V gave up 5 bases and J gave up 2 bases; unmatched junction bases: 2. This chain connects TRBV7-8 to TRBJ2-7, with 11 bases lining up with TRBD2. The sequencing here drew on peripheral blood, taken 28 days after the second AZD1222 dose. This clonotype was obtained from an adult who received the AZD1222 COVID-19 vaccine. The CDR3 loop is CASSVSGRAYEQYF. The CDR3 bases are TGTGCCAGCAGCGTTAGCGGGAGGGCCTACGAGCAGTACTTC. Complete variable domain (other parts from reference TRBV7-8 and TRBJ2-7): GAGVSQSPRYKVAKRGQDVALRCDPISGHVSLFWYQQALGQGPEFLTYFQNEAQLDKSGLPSDRFFAERPEGSVSTLKIQRTQQEDSAVYLCASSVSGRAYEQYFGPGTRLTVT.